Following are 29 T cell receptor beta chains from one sample sequenced in a study of shared clonotypes between healthy human individuals. The assay was immunoSEQ multiplex PCR, and TCRdb's table has in-frame clones only and misses some. The table records more than 550,000 clones, about 92% of them present only once. Material for sequencing was memory CD8+ T cells from PBMCs. Subset denoted: CD45RO+ cells pooled with CCR7-negative TemRA cells. The origin of the receptors is a young man in good health. Some clones in this sample may be carry-over from other donors' samples.

The chain joins TRBV2 to TRBJ2-1; 9 nucleotides agree with TRBD1. CDR1 and CDR2 from the germline V gene are SNHLY and FYNNEI. The CDR3 totals 21 residues. The ends lost 1 base at V and 0 bases at J; junction bases unmatched: 16. The CDR3 coding sequence is TGTGCCAGCAGTGAAGAGCTTGGGGACAGGGAAGGGAGGAGCTCCTACAATGAGCAGTTCTTC. This codes for CASSEELGDREGRSSYNEQFF.

The chain has TRBV7-8 and TRBJ1-5; D call uncertain. The germline V gene has CDR1 SGHVS and CDR2 FQNEAQ. The germline V and J ends were trimmed by 4 bases and 5 bases, with 6 bases remaining between them. The CDR3 is 12 amino acids. CDR3 sequence: CASSSPDQPQHF. The CDR3 region has the DNA TGTGCCAGCAGCTCACCAGATCAGCCCCAGCATTTT. The variable domain in full, completed from reference TRBV7-8 and TRBJ1-5, reads GAGVSQSPRYKVAKRGQDVALRCDPISGHVSLFWYQQALGQGPEFLTYFQNEAQLDKSGLPSDRFFAERPEGSVSTLKIQRTQQEDSAVYLCASSSPDQPQHFGDGTRLSIL.

The chain joins TRBV27 to TRBJ2-1; TRBD2 agrees at 8 bases. Per germline, CDR1 MNHEY and CDR2 SMNVEV (reference sequence). V lost 6 bases, J lost 0 bases, and 7 bases stayed unmatched. The CDR3 is made up of 16 amino acids. CDR3 amino acids: CASSRSGASSYNEQFF. For the CDR3, the DNA is TGTGCCAGCAGCCGTAGCGGGGCCAGCTCCTACAATGAGCAGTTCTTC.

CDR3 sequence reads: CASSPPEGLNTEAFF. In DNA, the CDR3 is TGTGCCAGCAGCCCTCCGGAAGGGCTGAACACTGAAGCTTTCTTT. The V gene is TRBV9, the J gene TRBJ1-1, with D unresolved. Germline V gene lookup returns CDR1 SGDLS and CDR2 YYNGEE. V lost 4 bases and J 0 bases, leaving 13 bases between the germline ends. The CDR3 totals 15 residues.

The chain couples TRBV7-9 to TRBJ2-4; weak D call: TRBD2 (5 bases). This CDR3 is built from 15 residues. V shed 1 base and J shed 0 bases, with 7 bases lying between them. The V gene's germline CDR1 is SEHNR and CDR2 FQNEAQ (reference sequence). The CDR3 DNA is TGTGCCAGCAGCTTAGGGACTTCAGCCAAAAACATTCAGTACTTC. Amino acid sequence: CASSLGTSAKNIQYF.

The sample holds one count of this clone. The chain links TRBV4-1 to TRBJ1-6, with 8 bases lining up with TRBD1. Looked up from germline, CDR1 is MGHRA and CDR2 is YSYEKL. V trimming: 6 bases; J trimming: 6 bases; junction bases outside the gene matches: 10. This CDR3 has 16 amino acids. The CDR3 here is CASRNVGQGGNSPLHF. DNA of the CDR3: TGCGCCAGCAGGAATGTTGGACAGGGCGGTAATTCACCCCTCCACTTT.

The chain joins TRBV19 to TRBJ1-5; maybe TRBD1 (5 bases). From germline, CDR1 is LNHDA and CDR2 SQIVND (reference sequence). Trimming removed 3 bases from V and 4 bases from J, with 10 bases in between. CDR3 length: 14 residues. The CDR3 is CASSMWQGNQPQHF. The CDR3 DNA is TGTGCCAGTAGTATGTGGCAGGGAAATCAGCCCCAGCATTTT. Combining the CDR3 with reference TRBV19 and TRBJ1-5 gives the whole variable domain DGGITQSPKYLFRKEGQNVTLSCEQNLNHDAMYWYRQDPGQGLRLIYYSQIVNDFQKGDIAEGYSVSREKKESFPLTVTSAQKNPTAFYLCASSMWQGNQPQHFGDGTRLSIL.

The V gene is TRBV19, the J gene TRBJ2-5, with D perhaps being TRBD1 or TRBD2 (6 bases each). This CDR3 contains 15 residues. The V end was cut by 3 bases, the J end by 3 bases, with 14 bases between. The germline V gene encodes CDR1 LNHDA and CDR2 SQIVND (reference sequence). CDR3 sequence reads: CASSIGGSWEETQYF. The DNA for the CDR3 is TGTGCCAGTAGTATCGGGGGCAGTTGGGAAGAGACCCAGTACTTC. Together with reference TRBV19 and TRBJ2-5, the CDR3 gives the full variable domain: DGGITQSPKYLFRKEGQNVTLSCEQNLNHDAMYWYRQDPGQGLRLIYYSQIVNDFQKGDIAEGYSVSREKKESFPLTVTSAQKNPTAFYLCASSIGGSWEETQYFGPGTRLLVL.

J is TRBJ2-2 and V is TRBV30, with D perhaps matching TRBD1 or TRBD2 (6 bases each). CDR3 length equals 16 residues. Looked up from germline, CDR1 is GTSNPN and CDR2 is SVGIG (reference sequence). V was shortened by 1 base and J by 5 bases, with 17 bases between the two germline ends. CDR3 DNA sequence: TGTGCCTGGAGTGATCTGCACAGGGCGGGAACCGGGGAGCTGTTTTTT. Protein: CAWSDLHRAGTGELFF.

The V call is TRBV7-8, the J call TRBJ2-1, with D possibly TRBD1 on 6 matching bases. The germline V gene encodes CDR1 SGHVS and CDR2 FQNEAQ. This CDR3 is built from 17 residues. V lost 5 bases to trimming and J lost 6 bases, with 23 bases between them. The CDR3 region is CASSLPGDVGALNEQFF. The CDR3 DNA reads TGTGCCAGCAGCCTGCCCGGGGACGTGGGGGCCCTCAATGAGCAGTTCTTC.

The rearrangement joins TRBV27 to TRBJ2-7; no definite D call. Germline V gene data show CDR1 as MNHEY and CDR2 as SMNVEV (reference sequence). The CDR3 is 15 residues long. V was trimmed by 6 bases and J by 3 bases, leaving 18 bases between them. The CDR3 is CASSWVAGSDYEQYF. DNA of the CDR3: TGTGCCAGCAGCTGGGTAGCCGGCTCGGACTACGAGCAGTACTTC.

The chain couples TRBV9 to TRBJ2-2, with 7 bases fitting TRBD1. CDR1 and CDR2 (germline): SGDLS, YYNGEE. With 2 bases clipped from V and 3 bases from J, the junction kept 4 bases outside the gene matches. The CDR3 is made up of 15 amino acids. This CDR3 reads CASSVGTVDTGELFF. The CDR3 DNA follows: TGTGCCAGCAGCGTCGGGACAGTTGACACCGGGGAGCTGTTTTTT.

This clone was counted a single time. The chain is built from TRBV2 and TRBJ1-2, with TRBD1 matching over 7 bases. Germline V gives CDR1 SNHLY, CDR2 FYNNEI. This CDR3 has 13 amino acids. V dropped 5 bases and J dropped 5; count of bases not matched to a gene: 5. The CDR3, as DNA: TGTGCCAGCAGTTCCCGGGACAGATATGGCTACACCTTC. This gives the protein CASSSRDRYGYTF.

The gene calls are TRBV6-5 and TRBJ2-7; a possible D gene is TRBD2 (6 bases). Per germline, CDR1 MNHEY and CDR2 SVGAGI. V was clipped by 2 bases and J by 2 bases, with 13 bases between them. The CDR3 length is 15 residues. This chain's CDR3 is CASSYRDSKPYEQYF. CDR3 sequence (DNA): TGTGCCAGCAGTTACCGGGACTCCAAGCCCTACGAGCAGTACTTC.

The chain combines TRBV27 with TRBJ2-1; 12 nucleotides match TRBD2. V was clipped by 6 bases and J by 10 bases; unmatched bases: 7. The CDR3 length is 14 residues. Germline CDR1 MNHEY, CDR2 SMNVEV (reference sequence). The CDR3 bases are TGTGCCAGCAGCAAGGGACTAGCGGGCGGCGAGCAGTTCTTC. Translation gives CASSKGLAGGEQFF.

V is TRBV10-3 and J is TRBJ2-7, with 7 bases identical to TRBD2. The V gene's germline CDR1 is ENHRY and CDR2 SYGVKD. This CDR3 spans 14 amino acids. Unmatched junction bases numbered 4, after V lost 3 bases and J lost 2 bases. The CDR3 is CAISETGTTYEQYF. The DNA of the CDR3 is TGTGCCATCAGTGAAACCGGGACTACCTACGAGCAGTACTTC.

The chain links TRBV7-6 to TRBJ2-2; D unclear. This CDR3 has 15 amino acids. V was pared by 0 bases and J by 3 bases, with 8 bases between. Germline V gene data show CDR1 as SGHVS and CDR2 as FNYEAQ. The CDR3: CASSLAPGYTGELFF. CDR3 coding DNA: TGTGCCAGCAGCTTAGCCCCCGGGTACACCGGGGAGCTGTTTTTT.

This rearrangement joins TRBV27 to TRBJ2-2; 8 nucleotides align to TRBD2. The CDR3 length is 13 residues. Germline CDR1 MNHEY, CDR2 SMNVEV (reference sequence). V shed 6 bases, J shed 7 bases, and the junction held 4 bases outside the gene matches. The CDR3 loop is CASRLAAGGELFF. The CDR3 bases are TGTGCCAGCAGACTAGCGGCGGGCGGGGAGCTGTTTTTT.

This clone was picked up one time. The sample has other DNA sequences that encode this CDR3 too. The rearrangement uses TRBV27 and TRBJ2-2, with D possibly being TRBD2 (5 bases). The CDR3 spans 14 residues. The V gene lost 3 bases and the J gene lost 2 bases, with 7 bases spanning the gap. The germline CDR1 and CDR2 sequences are MNHEY and SMNVEV (reference sequence). CDR3 loop: CASSFGSNTGELFF. The CDR3 coding sequence is TGTGCCAGCAGTTTTGGGAGTAACACCGGGGAGCTGTTTTTT.

The J gene is TRBJ2-1, the V gene TRBV30; 7 positions agree with TRBD2. Germline V gives CDR1 GTSNPN, CDR2 SVGIG (reference sequence). The length of the CDR3 is 16 residues. Trimming took 0 bases from V and 4 from J; bases not matched to a gene: 9. This CDR3 is CAWSVRSSGIYNEQFF. As DNA, the CDR3 is TGTGCCTGGAGTGTACGGTCTAGCGGAATATACAATGAGCAGTTCTTC.

This chain links TRBV11-2 with TRBJ2-7; 9 bases line up with TRBD2. The V segment lost 1 base and the J segment 3 bases; nucleotides outside the gene matches: 4. Per germline, CDR1 SGHAT and CDR2 FQNNGV. CDR3 length: 15 residues. CDR3 sequence: CASSLGWREGYEQYF. DNA for the CDR3: TGTGCCAGCAGCTTAGGATGGCGGGAGGGCTACGAGCAGTACTTC.

This clone was detected a few times. The chain carries TRBV9 and TRBJ1-4, with TRBD1 matching 9 bases. V was clipped by 2 bases and J by 8 bases; unmatched bases: 4. Germline V lookup: CDR1 SGDLS, CDR2 YYNGEE. There are 14 residues in the CDR3. CDR3 amino acids: CASSVGQGEEKLFF. The CDR3 region has the DNA TGTGCCAGCAGCGTGGGACAGGGTGAAGAAAAACTGTTTTTT.

The chain joins TRBV6-5 to TRBJ2-7; 8 positions agree with TRBD2. CDR1 and CDR2 from the germline V gene are MNHEY and SVGAGI. The length of the CDR3 is 14 residues. The V and J ends lost 5 bases and 2 bases, in that order; junction bases with no gene match: 5. The CDR3: CASSQTSEAYEQYF. In nucleotides, the CDR3 is TGTGCCAGCAGTCAGACTAGCGAAGCCTACGAGCAGTACTTC.

The chain's CDR3 is CASSYIPTTNEKLFF. The CDR3 nucleotides are TGTGCCAGCAGTTACATCCCTACAACTAATGAAAAACTGTTTTTT. V usage is TRBV6-6 and J usage is TRBJ1-4; D call uncertain. Germline CDR1 is MNHNY and CDR2 is SVGAGI (reference sequence). V was shortened by 2 bases and J by 0 bases, with 7 bases between the two germline ends. CDR3 length: 15 residues.

This chain joins TRBV7-9 and TRBJ2-4; D uncertain. V was trimmed by 6 bases and J by 1 base, leaving 10 bases between them. The CDR3 has 14 amino acids. Per germline, CDR1 SEHNR and CDR2 FQNEAQ (reference sequence). The CDR3 nucleotides read TGTGCCAGCAGTCGGACGGGCGCCAAAAACATTCAGTACTTC. Its translation: CASSRTGAKNIQYF.

The chain joins TRBV29-1 to TRBJ2-6; D perhaps matches TRBD2 (6 bases). Germline V lookup: CDR1 SQVTM, CDR2 ANQGSEA. V was pared by 6 bases and J by 0 bases, with 18 bases between. This CDR3 spans 17 amino acids. CDR3 in DNA: TGCAGCGTCGGGGGTTGGGACCGACACTCTGGGGCCAACGTCCTGACTTTC. Its protein product is CSVGGWDRHSGANVLTF.

The chain employs TRBV29-1 and TRBJ1-3, with no clear D. Germline CDR1 and CDR2: SQVTM and ANQGSEA. The CDR3 runs 14 residues. Between the trimmed V and J ends, which lost 7 bases and 4 bases, there was a span of 17 bases. The CDR3 nucleotides are TGCAGCGCACTACTCGGAGGGTTCGGAAACACCATATATTTT. Encoded protein: CSALLGGFGNTIYF.

The chain combines TRBV19 with TRBJ2-7; tentative D call: TRBD2 (5 bases). CDR3 length equals 14 residues. Looked up from germline, CDR1 is LNHDA and CDR2 is SQIVND (reference sequence). V was clipped by 5 bases and J by 4 bases, with 15 bases between them. The CDR3 DNA reads TGTGCCAGTAGTCCCGCCGCGGGTATATACGAGCAGTACTTC. Its protein product is CASSPAAGIYEQYF.

This clone was seen a handful of times. The DNA of the CDR3 is TGTGCCAGCAATCGCGGGAGGACTGAAGCTTTCTTT. Protein sequence: CASNRGRTEAFF. V is TRBV2 and J is TRBJ1-1; D ambiguous. CDR3 size: 12 residues. V was clipped by 7 bases and J by 5 bases, with 11 bases between them. Germline V gives CDR1 SNHLY, CDR2 FYNNEI.